The 6 T cell receptor beta chains listed next were all sequenced from one sample in a study of T-cell reconstitution after alpha-beta-depleted transplantation in children. Molecular barcoding with unique molecular identifiers was used for the TCRbeta library. TCRdb analysed the PCR reads with MiXCR anew, one entry per CDR3 protein. The data show about 200,000 distinct CDR3 sequences, just under 6.5% seen once. The source was PBMCs, collected before TCRalphabeta/CD19-depleted stem cell transplant. The receptor set was obtained from a girl under three years old with combined immunodeficiency, due to receive a stem cell transplant.

This clonotype occurred a few times. The chain employs TRBV18 and TRBJ2-5; tentatively, D is TRBD1 (6 bases). The CDR3 sequence is 15 residues long. The germline V gene encodes CDR1 KGHSH and CDR2 LQKENI. Trimming stripped 5 bases from V and 1 base from J, with 14 bases between. For the CDR3, the DNA is TGTGCCAGCTCATCATCACAGGGCCTCCAAGAGACCCAGTACTTC. It specifies CASSSSQGLQETQYF.

This clonotype was recorded many times. The gene calls are TRBV12-5 and TRBJ2-2; D may match TRBD1 or TRBD2 (5 bases each). The CDR3 runs 17 residues. Germline CDR1 reads LGHNT; CDR2 reads FRNRAP. The V end was cut by 2 bases, the J end by 9 bases, with 22 bases between. CDR3 residues: CASGLPPPVGELRELFF. The CDR3 DNA is TGTGCTAGTGGTTTGCCCCCCCCGGTAGGGGAGCTGAGGGAGCTGTTTTTT.

The CDR3 sequence is CASSDGQETQYF. CDR3 in DNA: TGTGCCAGCAGCGACGGCCAAGAGACCCAGTACTTC. The V gene is TRBV7-6, the J gene TRBJ2-5; no clear D gene. This CDR3 is 12 amino acids long. Per germline, CDR1 SGHVS and CDR2 FNYEAQ. V shed 5 bases and J shed 1 base, with 5 bases lying between them.

This chain connects TRBV6-4 to TRBJ2-7, with a weak D call TRBD2 (5 bases). The germline V gene has CDR1 MRHNA and CDR2 SNTAGT. The CDR3 sequence is 12 residues long. Trimming cost V 6 bases and J 0 bases, with 6 bases left between them. CDR3 amino acids: CASRTTSYEQYF. CDR3 sequence (DNA): TGTGCCAGCAGGACTACCTCCTACGAGCAGTACTTC.

This clonotype came up many times. The V gene is TRBV7-2, the J gene TRBJ2-7; perhaps TRBD1 as D (5 bases). CDR1 is SGHTA, CDR2 FQGNSA, per germline. The CDR3 extends over 17 amino acids. Deletions cut 0 bases from V and 2 bases from J, with 17 bases between. CDR3 residues: CASSLAATGPLPYEQYF. For the CDR3, the DNA is TGTGCCAGCAGCTTAGCGGCCACAGGACCCCTACCCTACGAGCAGTACTTC.

This clonotype was recorded at least ten times. The chain links TRBV19 to TRBJ1-2; no clear D. CDR1 is LNHDA and CDR2 is SQIVND in the germline V gene (reference sequence). V lost 3 bases and J 3 bases, leaving 8 bases between the germline ends. The length of the CDR3 is 13 residues. The CDR3 nucleotides read TGTGCCAGTAGTATTATCCCGGACTATGGCTACACCTTC. Translated: CASSIIPDYGYTF.